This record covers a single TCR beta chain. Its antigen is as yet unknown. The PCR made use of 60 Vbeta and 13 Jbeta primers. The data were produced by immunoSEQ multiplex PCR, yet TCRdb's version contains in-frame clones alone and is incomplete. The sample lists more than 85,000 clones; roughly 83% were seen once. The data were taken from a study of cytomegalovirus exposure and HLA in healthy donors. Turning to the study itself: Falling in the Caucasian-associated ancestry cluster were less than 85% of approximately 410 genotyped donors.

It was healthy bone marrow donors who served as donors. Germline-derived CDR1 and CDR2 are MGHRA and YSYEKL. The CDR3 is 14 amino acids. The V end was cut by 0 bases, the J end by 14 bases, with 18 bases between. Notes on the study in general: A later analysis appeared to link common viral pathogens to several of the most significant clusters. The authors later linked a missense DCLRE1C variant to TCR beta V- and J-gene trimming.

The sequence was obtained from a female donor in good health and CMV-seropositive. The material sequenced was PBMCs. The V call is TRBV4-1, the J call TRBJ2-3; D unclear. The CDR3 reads CASSQEVTEPFPYF. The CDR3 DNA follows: TGCGCCAGCAGCCAAGAAGTCACAGAACCCTTTCCGTATTTT.